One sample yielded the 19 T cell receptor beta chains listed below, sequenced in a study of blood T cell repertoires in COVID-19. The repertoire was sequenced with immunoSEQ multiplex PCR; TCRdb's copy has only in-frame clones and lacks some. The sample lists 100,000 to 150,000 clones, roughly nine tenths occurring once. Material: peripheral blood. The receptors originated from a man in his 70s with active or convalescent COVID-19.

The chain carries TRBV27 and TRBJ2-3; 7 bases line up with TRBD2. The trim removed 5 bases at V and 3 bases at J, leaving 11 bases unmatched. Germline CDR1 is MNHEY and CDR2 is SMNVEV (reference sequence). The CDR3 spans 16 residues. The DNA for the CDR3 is TGTGCCAGCAGTGTAGGACTAGTTTTAAGTACAGATACGCAGTATTTT. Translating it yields CASSVGLVLSTDTQYF.

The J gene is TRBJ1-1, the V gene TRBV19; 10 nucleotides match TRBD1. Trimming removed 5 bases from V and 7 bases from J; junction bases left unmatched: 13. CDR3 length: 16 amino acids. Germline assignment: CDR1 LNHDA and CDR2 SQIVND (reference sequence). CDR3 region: CASSPSRTGGFGEAFF. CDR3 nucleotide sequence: TGTGCCAGTAGTCCTTCGAGGACAGGGGGTTTTGGTGAAGCTTTCTTT.

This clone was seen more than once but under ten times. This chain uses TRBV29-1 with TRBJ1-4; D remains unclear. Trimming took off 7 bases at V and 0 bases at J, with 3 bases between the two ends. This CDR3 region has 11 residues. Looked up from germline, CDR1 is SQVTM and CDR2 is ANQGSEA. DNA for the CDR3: TGCAGCGCCACAACTAATGAAAAACTGTTTTTT. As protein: CSATTNEKLFF. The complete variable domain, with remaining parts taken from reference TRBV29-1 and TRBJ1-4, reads SAVISQKPSRDICQRGTSLTIQCQVDSQVTMMFWYRQQPGQSLTLIATANQGSEATYESGFVIDKFPISRPNLTFSTLTVSNMSPEDSSIYLCSATTNEKLFFGSGTQLSVL.

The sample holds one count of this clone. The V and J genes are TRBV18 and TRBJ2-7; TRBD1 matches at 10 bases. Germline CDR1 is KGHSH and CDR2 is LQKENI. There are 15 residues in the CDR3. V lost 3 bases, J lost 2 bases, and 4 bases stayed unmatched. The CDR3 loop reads CASSPGGQGTYEQYF. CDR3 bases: TGTGCCAGCTCACCCGGGGGACAGGGGACCTACGAGCAGTACTTC.

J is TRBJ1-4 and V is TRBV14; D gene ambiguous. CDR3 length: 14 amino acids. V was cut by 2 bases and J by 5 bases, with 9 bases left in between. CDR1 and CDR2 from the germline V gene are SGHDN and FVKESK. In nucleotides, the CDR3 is TGTGCCAGCAGCCAATACAGTTTGAATGAAAAACTGTTTTTT. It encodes CASSQYSLNEKLFF.

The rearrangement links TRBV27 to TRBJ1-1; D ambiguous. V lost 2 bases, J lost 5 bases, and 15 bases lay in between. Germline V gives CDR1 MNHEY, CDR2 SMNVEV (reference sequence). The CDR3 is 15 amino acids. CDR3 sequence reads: CASSLIIGSSTEAFF. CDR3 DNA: TGTGCCAGCAGTTTAATCATCGGGTCATCAACTGAAGCTTTCTTT.

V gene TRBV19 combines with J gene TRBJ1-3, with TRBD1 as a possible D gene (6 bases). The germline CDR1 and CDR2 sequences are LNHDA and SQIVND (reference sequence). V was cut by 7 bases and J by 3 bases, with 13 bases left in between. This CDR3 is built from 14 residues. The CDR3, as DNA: TGTGCCAGTAACTTACAGGGAAGTGGAAACACCATATATTTT. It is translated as CASNLQGSGNTIYF.

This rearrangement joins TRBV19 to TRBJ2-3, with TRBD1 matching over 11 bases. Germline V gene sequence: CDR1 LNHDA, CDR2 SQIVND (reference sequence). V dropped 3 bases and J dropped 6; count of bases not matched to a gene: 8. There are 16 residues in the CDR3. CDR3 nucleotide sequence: TGTGCCAGTAGTATCCGGGACAGGGGGGACATTGATACGCAGTATTTT. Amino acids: CASSIRDRGDIDTQYF.

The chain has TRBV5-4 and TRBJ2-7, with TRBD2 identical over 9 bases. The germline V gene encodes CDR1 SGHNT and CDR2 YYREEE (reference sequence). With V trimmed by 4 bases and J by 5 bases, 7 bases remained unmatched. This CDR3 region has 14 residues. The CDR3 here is CASSLSGRKNEQYF. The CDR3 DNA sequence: TGTGCCAGCAGCCTTAGCGGGAGAAAGAACGAGCAGTACTTC.

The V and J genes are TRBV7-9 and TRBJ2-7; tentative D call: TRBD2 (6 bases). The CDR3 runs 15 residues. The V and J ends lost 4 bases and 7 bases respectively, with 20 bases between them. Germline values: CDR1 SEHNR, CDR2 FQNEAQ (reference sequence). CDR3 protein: CASSSGGRGLREQYF. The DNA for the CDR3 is TGTGCCAGCAGCTCCGGAGGGCGCGGGTTGAGGGAGCAGTACTTC.

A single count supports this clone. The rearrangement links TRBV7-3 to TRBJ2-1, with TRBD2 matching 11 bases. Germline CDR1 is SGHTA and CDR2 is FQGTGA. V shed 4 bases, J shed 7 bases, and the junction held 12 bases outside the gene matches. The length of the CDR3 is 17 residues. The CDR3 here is CASSSRASPSGRNEQFF. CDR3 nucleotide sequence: TGTGCCAGCAGCTCCAGGGCGAGCCCTAGCGGGAGGAATGAGCAGTTCTTC.

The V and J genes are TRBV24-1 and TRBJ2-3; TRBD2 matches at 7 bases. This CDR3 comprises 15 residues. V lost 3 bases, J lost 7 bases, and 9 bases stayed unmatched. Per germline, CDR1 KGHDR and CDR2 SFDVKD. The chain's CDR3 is CATSDPGTMANTQYF. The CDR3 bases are TGTGCCACCAGTGATCCCGGGACTATGGCGAATACGCAGTATTTT.

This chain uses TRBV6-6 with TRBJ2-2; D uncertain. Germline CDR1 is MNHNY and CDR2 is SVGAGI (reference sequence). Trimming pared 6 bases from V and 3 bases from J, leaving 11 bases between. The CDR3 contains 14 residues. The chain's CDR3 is CASSYGHYTGELFF. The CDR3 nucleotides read TGTGCCAGCAGCTACGGGCATTACACCGGGGAGCTGTTTTTT.

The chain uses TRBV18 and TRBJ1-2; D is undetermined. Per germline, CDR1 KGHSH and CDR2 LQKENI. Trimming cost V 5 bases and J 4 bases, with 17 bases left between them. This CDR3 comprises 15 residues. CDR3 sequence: CASSSEVDNFYGYTF. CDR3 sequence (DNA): TGTGCCAGCTCATCTGAGGTTGATAACTTCTATGGCTACACCTTC.

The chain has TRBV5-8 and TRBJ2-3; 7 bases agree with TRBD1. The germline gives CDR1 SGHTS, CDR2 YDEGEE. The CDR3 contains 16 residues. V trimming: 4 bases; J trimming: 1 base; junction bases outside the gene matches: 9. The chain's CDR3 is CASSSRDSRGTDTQYF. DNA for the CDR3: TGTGCCAGCAGCAGCCGGGACAGCCGAGGCACAGATACGCAGTATTTT. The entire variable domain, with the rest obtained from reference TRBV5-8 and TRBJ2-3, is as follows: EAGVTQSPTHLIKTRGQQATLRCSPISGHTSVYWYQQALGLGLQFLLWYDEGEERNRGNFPPRFSGRQFPNYSSELNVNALELEDSALYLCASSSRDSRGTDTQYFGPGTRLTVL.

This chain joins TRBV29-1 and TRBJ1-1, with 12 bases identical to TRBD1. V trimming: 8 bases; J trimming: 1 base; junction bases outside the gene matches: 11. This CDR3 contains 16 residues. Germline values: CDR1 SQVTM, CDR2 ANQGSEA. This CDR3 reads CSTILGTGGANTEAFF. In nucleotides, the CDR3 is TGCAGCACGATCTTGGGGACAGGGGGCGCGAACACTGAAGCTTTCTTT.

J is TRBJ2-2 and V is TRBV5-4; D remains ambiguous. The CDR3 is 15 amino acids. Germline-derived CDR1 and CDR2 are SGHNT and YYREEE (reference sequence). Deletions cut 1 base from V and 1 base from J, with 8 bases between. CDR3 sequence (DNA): TGTGCCAGCAGCTTGCCTACCTTGAACACCGGGGAGCTGTTTTTT. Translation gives CASSLPTLNTGELFF.

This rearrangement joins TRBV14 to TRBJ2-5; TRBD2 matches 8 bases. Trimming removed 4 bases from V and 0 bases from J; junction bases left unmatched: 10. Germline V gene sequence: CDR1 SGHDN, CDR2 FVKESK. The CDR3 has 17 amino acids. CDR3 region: CASSLRGLGPHQETQYF. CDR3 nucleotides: TGTGCCAGCAGCCTCCGGGGACTAGGCCCCCACCAAGAGACCCAGTACTTC.

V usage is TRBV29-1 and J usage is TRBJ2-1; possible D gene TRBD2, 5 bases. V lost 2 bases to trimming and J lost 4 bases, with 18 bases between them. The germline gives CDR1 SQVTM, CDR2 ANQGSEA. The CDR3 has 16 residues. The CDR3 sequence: CSVEQSRRGVYNEQFF. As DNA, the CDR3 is TGCAGCGTTGAACAATCCCGCCGGGGAGTTTACAATGAGCAGTTCTTC.